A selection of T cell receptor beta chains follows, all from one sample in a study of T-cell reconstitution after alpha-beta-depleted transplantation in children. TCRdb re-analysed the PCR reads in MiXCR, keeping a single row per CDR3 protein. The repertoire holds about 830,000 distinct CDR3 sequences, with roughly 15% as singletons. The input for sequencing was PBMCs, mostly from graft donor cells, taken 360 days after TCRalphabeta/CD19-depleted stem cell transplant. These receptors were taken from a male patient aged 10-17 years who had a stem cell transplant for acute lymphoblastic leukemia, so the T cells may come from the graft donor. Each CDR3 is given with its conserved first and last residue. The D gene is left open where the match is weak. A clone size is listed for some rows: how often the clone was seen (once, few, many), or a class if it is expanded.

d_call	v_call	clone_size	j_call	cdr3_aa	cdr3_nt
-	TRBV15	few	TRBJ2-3	CATSGGFLDTQYF	TGTGCCACCAGCGGGGGGTTCCTGGATACGCAGTATTTT
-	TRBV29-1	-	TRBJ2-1	CSVVKGSYNEQFF	TGCAGCGTTGTGAAGGGCTCCTACAATGAGCAGTTCTTC
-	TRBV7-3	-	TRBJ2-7	CASSPGRGPEQYF	TGTGCCAGCAGCCCCGGGCGGGGGCCCGAGCAGTACTTC
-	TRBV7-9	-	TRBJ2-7	CASSPLRGRLYEQYF	TGTGCCAGCAGTCCCCTCCGGGGGCGTCTTTACGAGCAGTACTTC
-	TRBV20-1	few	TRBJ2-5	CSAREQGGETQYF	TGCAGTGCTAGAGAGCAGGGTGGGGAGACCCAGTACTTC
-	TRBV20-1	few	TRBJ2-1	CSASPVRGAYNEQFF	TGCAGTGCTAGCCCCGTCCGCGGGGCCTACAATGAGCAGTTCTTC
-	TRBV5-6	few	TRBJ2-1	CASSSVARGSYNEQFF	TGTGCCAGCAGCTCCGTGGCTCGAGGGTCCTACAATGAGCAGTTCTTC
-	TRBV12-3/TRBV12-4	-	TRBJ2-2	CASSLLGLHTGELFF	TGTGCCAGCAGTTTATTGGGCCTCCACACCGGGGAGCTGTTTTTT
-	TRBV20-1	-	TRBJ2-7	CSARDLQGYGIHEQYF	TGCAGTGCTAGAGACTTACAGGGCTATGGAATCCACGAGCAGTACTTC
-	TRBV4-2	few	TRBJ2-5	CASSQAVQETQYF	TGTGCCAGCAGCCAAGCGGTTCAAGAGACCCAGTACTTC
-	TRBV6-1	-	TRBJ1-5	CASMGHHNQPQHF	TGTGCCAGCATGGGACATCACAATCAGCCCCAGCATTTT
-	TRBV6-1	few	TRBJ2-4	CASSEYSTGPLAKNIQYF	TGTGCCAGCAGTGAATATAGTACGGGTCCCCTAGCCAAAAACATTCAGTACTTC
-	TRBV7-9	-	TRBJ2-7	CASSGEGASSSYEQYF	TGTGCCAGCAGCGGGGAGGGGGCGTCAAGCTCCTACGAGCAGTACTTC
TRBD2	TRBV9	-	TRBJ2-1	CASSVDWGGEQFF	TGTGCCAGCAGCGTAGATTGGGGGGGTGAGCAGTTCTTC
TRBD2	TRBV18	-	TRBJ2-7	CASSPQAGGQQYF	TGTGCCAGCTCACCACAAGCGGGAGGCCAGCAGTACTTC
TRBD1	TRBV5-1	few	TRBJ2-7	CASSLQGLDEQYF	TGCGCCAGCAGCTTACAGGGGTTGGACGAGCAGTACTTC
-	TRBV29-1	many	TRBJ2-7	CSATGSNYEQYF	TGCAGCGCCACAGGGAGTAACTACGAGCAGTACTTC
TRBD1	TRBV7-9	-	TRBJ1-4	CASSRDRVSEKLFF	TGTGCCAGCAGCCGCGACAGGGTTTCTGAAAAACTGTTTTTT
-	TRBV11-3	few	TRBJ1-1	CASSLEDPQEPNTEAFF	TGTGCCAGCAGCTTAGAAGACCCACAGGAGCCGAACACTGAAGCTTTCTTT
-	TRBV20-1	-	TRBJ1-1	CSARSRLMNTEAFF	TGCAGTGCTAGATCCAGGCTTATGAACACTGAAGCTTTCTTT
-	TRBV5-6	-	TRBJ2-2	CASSLWVGELFF	TGTGCCAGCAGCTTGTGGGTCGGGGAGCTGTTTTTT
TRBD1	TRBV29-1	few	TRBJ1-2	CSFEGTGPDGYTF	TGCAGTTTTGAGGGGACAGGGCCTGATGGCTACACCTTC
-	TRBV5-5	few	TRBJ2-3	CASSLVQDTDTQYF	TGTGCCAGCAGCTTGGTCCAGGATACAGATACGCAGTATTTT
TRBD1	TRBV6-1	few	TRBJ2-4	CASRKTGTGNIQYF	TGTGCCAGCAGGAAAACCGGGACAGGGAACATTCAGTACTTC
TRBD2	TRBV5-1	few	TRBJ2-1	CASSLRSTSGVISGQFF	TGCGCCAGCAGCTTGCGGTCGACTAGCGGGGTGATAAGTGGGCAGTTCTTC
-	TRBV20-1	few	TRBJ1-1	CSATLQGNTEAFF	TGCAGTGCAACCTTACAGGGGAACACTGAAGCTTTCTTT
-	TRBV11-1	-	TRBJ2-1	CASSLMNWRAVLYNEQFF	TGTGCCAGCAGCTTAATGAACTGGCGGGCCGTACTTTACAATGAGCAGTTCTTC
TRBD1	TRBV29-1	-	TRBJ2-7	CSTRTTGAYEQYF	TGCAGCACACGAACGACAGGGGCCTACGAGCAGTACTTC
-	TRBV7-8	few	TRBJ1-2	CASSLKGEYGYTF	TGTGCCAGCAGCTTAAAGGGGGAGTATGGCTACACCTTC
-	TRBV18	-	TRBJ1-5	CASSPGPAGIQPQHF	TGTGCCAGCTCACCCGGACCGGCGGGAATCCAGCCCCAGCATTTT
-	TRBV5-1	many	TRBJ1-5	CASSLEAGNQPQHF	TGCGCCAGCAGCTTGGAGGCAGGCAATCAGCCCCAGCATTTT
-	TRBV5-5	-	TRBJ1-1	CASSLYGAEAFF	TGTGCCAGCAGCTTATACGGCGCTGAAGCTTTCTTT
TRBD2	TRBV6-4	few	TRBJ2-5	CASTRAGHSQETQYF	TGTGCCAGCACCAGAGCGGGGCACTCCCAAGAGACCCAGTACTTC
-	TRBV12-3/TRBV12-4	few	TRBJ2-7	CASSFGGGRNREPDYEQYF	TGTGCCAGCAGTTTTGGGGGTGGACGAAACAGGGAGCCCGACTACGAGCAGTACTTC
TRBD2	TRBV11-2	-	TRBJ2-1	CASRRTSGRGQFF	TGTGCCAGCAGACGGACTAGCGGGAGGGGGCAGTTCTTC
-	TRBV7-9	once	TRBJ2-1	CASSYSGPRDEQFF	TGTGCCAGCAGCTACAGCGGACCTAGGGATGAGCAGTTCTTC
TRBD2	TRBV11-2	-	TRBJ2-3	CARGQGLSPTQYF	TGTGCCAGGGGGCAGGGACTATCACCTACGCAGTATTTT
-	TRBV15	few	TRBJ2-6	CATSFGANVLTF	TGTGCCACCAGCTTTGGGGCCAACGTCCTGACTTTC
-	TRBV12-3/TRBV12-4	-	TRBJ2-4	CASSFGTKNIQYF	TGTGCCAGCAGTTTCGGGACCAAAAACATTCAGTACTTC
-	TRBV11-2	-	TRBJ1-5	CASSLEPTGSNQPQHF	TGTGCCAGCAGCTTAGAGCCGACAGGATCCAATCAGCCCCAGCATTTT
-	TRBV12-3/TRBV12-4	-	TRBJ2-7	CASSLRGGPTYEQYF	TGTGCCAGCAGTTTAAGGGGCGGGCCGACCTACGAGCAGTACTTC
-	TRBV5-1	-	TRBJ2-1	CASSSGLQGSYNEQFF	TGCGCCAGCAGTTCAGGTCTACAGGGCTCCTACAATGAGCAGTTCTTC